The 20 T cell receptor beta chains in this list originate from one sample, sequenced in a study of T-cell reconstitution after alpha-beta-depleted transplantation in children. As it was prepared, the TCRbeta library received unique molecular identifiers. TCRdb reanalysed the PCR reads using MiXCR and keeps one entry per CDR3 protein. The table records approximately 800,000 distinct CDR3 sequences, 16% of them present only once. Sequenced material: PBMCs, mostly from graft donor cells, taken 360 days after TCRalphabeta/CD19-depleted stem cell transplant. These receptors were taken from a male patient younger than 18 who had a stem cell transplant for acute lymphoblastic leukemia, so the T cells may come from the graft donor.

This clonotype was observed at least ten times. The chain recombines TRBV5-1 with TRBJ2-5; unclear D gene. V lost 4 bases, J lost 6 bases, and 7 bases lay in between. Germline-derived CDR1 and CDR2 are SGHRS and YFSETQ. This CDR3 has 11 amino acids. In nucleotides, the CDR3 is TGCGCCAGCAGCGCTGAGCAGACCCAGTACTTC. Translation gives CASSAEQTQYF.

V usage is TRBV10-3 and J usage is TRBJ1-5; weak D call: TRBD1 (5 bases). V shed 1 base and J shed 4 bases, with 11 bases lying between them. Germline V gene data show CDR1 as ENHRY and CDR2 as SYGVKD. This CDR3 comprises 15 residues. CDR3 protein: CAISEWDGQNQPQHF. Written as DNA, the CDR3 is TGTGCCATCAGTGAGTGGGACGGACAAAATCAGCCCCAGCATTTT.

In its sample, this clonotype was seen many times. V and J are TRBV6-5 and TRBJ1-3, with TRBD1 as a possible D gene (5 bases). The CDR3 extends over 14 amino acids. Trimming removed 6 bases from V and 1 base from J, with 10 bases in between. Germline V CDR1 and CDR2: MNHEY, SVGAGI. DNA of the CDR3: TGTGCCAGCAGCAATTGGGGGTCTGGAAACACCATATATTTT. Its translation: CASSNWGSGNTIYF.

There are a few counts of this clonotype. The CDR3 spells CASSEEGASYEQYF. The CDR3 coding sequence is TGTGCCAGCAGTGAAGAAGGGGCGTCCTACGAGCAGTACTTC. The rearrangement joins TRBV2 to TRBJ2-7, with a tentative D call TRBD1 (5 bases). Germline V CDR1 and CDR2: SNHLY, FYNNEI. The V end lost 1 base, the J end lost 1 base, and 8 bases lay between the germline ends. The CDR3 runs to 14 residues.

Only a few counts were recorded for this clonotype. The V gene is TRBV7-3, the J gene TRBJ2-2; 7 nucleotides line up with TRBD2. The CDR3 is made up of 15 amino acids. Germline V gene lookup returns CDR1 SGHTA and CDR2 FQGTGA. Trimming at V came to 0 bases and at J to 6 bases, leaving 4 bases not matched to a gene. DNA of the CDR3: TGTGCCAGCAGCTTAACGGGAGGGCCTGCCGGGGAGCTGTTTTTT. Translating it yields CASSLTGGPAGELFF.

This CDR3 reads CSARGGGWETQYF. The CDR3 bases are TGCAGTGCTAGAGGTGGGGGCTGGGAGACCCAGTACTTC. The rearrangement uses TRBV20-1 and TRBJ2-5, with D maybe TRBD1 (6 bases). The CDR3 runs to 13 residues. Germline assignment: CDR1 DFQATT and CDR2 SNEGSKA (reference sequence). V gave up 1 base and J gave up 5 bases, with 11 bases separating them.

The chain joins TRBV20-1 to TRBJ2-2; D possibly matches TRBD1 or TRBD2 (6 bases each). The V gene's germline CDR1 is DFQATT and CDR2 SNEGSKA (reference sequence). V was cut by 6 bases and J by 6 bases, with 20 bases left in between. This CDR3 contains 15 residues. The CDR3 reads CSARGQRLDSGELFF. The CDR3 region has the DNA TGCAGTGCCAGGGGCCAGCGACTAGATTCCGGGGAGCTGTTTTTT.

This chain links TRBV7-6 with TRBJ2-3; 8 nucleotides match TRBD2. The J segment lost 3 bases and the V segment lost 8 bases, leaving 10 bases of the junction unmatched. This CDR3 contains 15 residues. Germline assignment: CDR1 SGHVS and CDR2 FNYEAQ. The CDR3 nucleotides read TGTGCCAGCGTAAACGGGAGGGAGGTAACAGATACGCAGTATTTT. Amino acid sequence: CASVNGREVTDTQYF.

CDR3 coding DNA: TGCGCCAGTCGGACTAGCGGGAGTAGCAATGAGCAGTTCTTC. It specifies CASRTSGSSNEQFF. The rearrangement uses TRBV5-1 and TRBJ2-1; 13 bases map to TRBD2. The CDR3 contains 14 residues. Germline CDR1 reads SGHRS; CDR2 reads YFSETQ. Losses at the gene ends were 8 bases for V and 6 bases for J; bases not matched to a gene: 5.

This clonotype has only a few counts. The chain carries TRBV5-1 and TRBJ2-1; 8 positions match TRBD1. Germline V gene lookup returns CDR1 SGHRS and CDR2 YFSETQ. This CDR3 has 15 residues. The trim removed 2 bases at V and 9 bases at J, leaving 10 bases unmatched. The CDR3 region has the DNA TGCGCCAGCAGCTTCGGCGGCAGGGGGCAGAGTGAGCAGTTCTTC. Translated: CASSFGGRGQSEQFF.

In its sample, this clonotype was seen many times. At one boundary the junction diverges from the germline segment, which might be a read error. The CDR3 region is CATSRDRTSVTLF. The CDR3 DNA sequence: TGTGCCACCAGCAGAGATCGGACTAGCGTAACCCTCTTC. The chain uses TRBV15 and TRBJ2-1, with 9 bases identical to TRBD2. This CDR3 is built from 13 residues. CDR1 and CDR2 from the germline V gene are LNHNV and YYDKDF (reference sequence).

This clonotype was seen more than once but under ten times. V and J are TRBV5-1 and TRBJ2-7; 7 nucleotides match TRBD2. The CDR3 runs to 15 residues. The junction had 6 bases not matched to a gene; V was cut back by 1 base and J by 2 bases. In germline, CDR1 is SGHRS, CDR2 YFSETQ. The CDR3 DNA reads as TGCGCCAGCAGCTTGATTAGCGGGCATACCTACGAGCAGTACTTC. It encodes CASSLISGHTYEQYF.

In this sample, this clonotype turned up many times. V is TRBV29-1 and J is TRBJ2-3; D is possibly TRBD1 (6 bases). From germline, CDR1 is SQVTM and CDR2 ANQGSEA. V was trimmed by 7 bases and J by 11 bases, leaving 13 bases between them. CDR3 size: 10 residues. The CDR3 is CSGTAKEQYF. The CDR3 region has the DNA TGCAGCGGGACAGCGAAGGAGCAGTATTTT.

This clonotype was detected only a few times. The chain links TRBV20-1 to TRBJ1-5; TRBD1 matches 11 bases. CDR3 length equals 13 residues. With V trimmed by 6 bases and J by 7 bases, 5 bases remained unmatched. The germline CDR1 and CDR2 sequences are DFQATT and SNEGSKA (reference sequence). The CDR3 region has the DNA TGCAGTGCAGAGGACAGGGGGCTGCAGCCCCAGCATTTT. Protein: CSAEDRGLQPQHF.

This clonotype was seen only a few times. CDR3 in DNA: TGCGCCAGCAGCCAAAATGTCCAGGGAAATCAGCCCCAGCATTTT. Translated: CASSQNVQGNQPQHF. This chain connects TRBV4-1 to TRBJ1-5; tentatively, D is TRBD1 (5 bases). There are 15 residues in the CDR3. The V gene's germline CDR1 is MGHRA and CDR2 YSYEKL. Trimming took 2 bases from V and 4 from J, leaving 12 bases between them.

CDR3 sequence (DNA): TGCGCCAGCAGCCAAGAGAGGGTCCGGACGTATAATTCACCCCTCCACTTT. Protein sequence: CASSQERVRTYNSPLHF. The chain links TRBV4-1 to TRBJ1-6; D ambiguous. The CDR3 length is 17 residues. Trimming shortened V by 0 bases and J by 4 bases, and 13 bases separated the two germline ends. Germline CDR1 and CDR2: MGHRA and YSYEKL.

This clonotype appeared a single time. This chain connects TRBV5-5 to TRBJ2-5, with TRBD1 matching over 10 bases. The length of the CDR3 is 17 residues. Trimming at V came to 3 bases and at J to 5 bases, leaving 13 bases not matched to a gene. Germline V gives CDR1 SGHKS, CDR2 YYEKEE (reference sequence). CDR3 sequence (DNA): TGTGCCAGCAGCTCCAGACGGGGGACAGGGGAACTGGAGACCCAGTACTTC. Translating gives CASSSRRGTGELETQYF.

This sequence joins TRBV6-1 and TRBJ2-5, with TRBD2 identical over 8 bases. Germline CDR1 is MNHNS and CDR2 is SASEGT. The CDR3 is 15 amino acids. The J segment lost 2 bases and the V segment lost 1 base, leaving 3 bases of the junction unmatched. CDR3 bases: TGTGCCAGCAGTGAAGTAGTAGCGGGACAAGAGACCCAGTACTTC. It codes for CASSEVVAGQETQYF.

This clonotype has a handful of counts. The V call is TRBV7-6, the J call TRBJ2-3, with 9 bases identical to TRBD2. Unmatched junction bases numbered 8, after V lost 5 bases and J lost 2 bases. CDR1 and CDR2 (germline): SGHVS, FNYEAQ. The CDR3 sequence is 16 residues long. This CDR3 reads CASSRRTSDVTDTQYF. Written as DNA, the CDR3 is TGTGCCAGCAGCCGAAGGACTAGCGATGTCACAGATACGCAGTATTTT.

This clonotype was observed a few times. The genes are TRBV20-1 and TRBJ1-5, with D perhaps matching TRBD1 (5 bases). Germline lookup yields CDR1 DFQATT and CDR2 SNEGSKA (reference sequence). This CDR3 is 16 amino acids long. The V end lost 4 bases, the J end lost 0 bases, and 16 bases lay between the germline ends. CDR3: CSAIKSQGYSNQPQHF. The CDR3, as DNA: TGCAGTGCTATAAAATCGCAGGGCTATAGCAATCAGCCCCAGCATTTT.